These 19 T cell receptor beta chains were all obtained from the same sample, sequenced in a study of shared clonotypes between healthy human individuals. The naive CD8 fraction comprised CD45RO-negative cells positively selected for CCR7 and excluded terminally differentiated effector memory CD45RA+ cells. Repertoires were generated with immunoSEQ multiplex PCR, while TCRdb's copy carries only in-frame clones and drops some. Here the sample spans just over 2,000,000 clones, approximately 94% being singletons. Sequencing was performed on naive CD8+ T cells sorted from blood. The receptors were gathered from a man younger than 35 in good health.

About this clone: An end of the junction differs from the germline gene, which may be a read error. The CDR3 coding sequence is TGTGCCAGCAGTCCTTCGGGAGGAGGGCTAGCGGGGGCGTTT. Translated, it gives CASSPSGGGLAGAF. The gene calls are TRBV27 and TRBJ2-3, with TRBD2 identical over 10 bases. This CDR3 region has 14 residues. The germline V gene has CDR1 MNHEY and CDR2 SMNVEV (reference sequence).

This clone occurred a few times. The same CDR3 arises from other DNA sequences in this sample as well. The CDR3 here is CASSYGGDSSYEQYF. CDR3 DNA sequence: TGTGCCAGCAGTTACGGGGGGGACAGCAGCTACGAGCAGTACTTC. The V gene is TRBV6-5, the J gene TRBJ2-7; D might be TRBD1 or TRBD2, each matching 7 bases. This CDR3 comprises 15 residues. CDR1 is MNHEY and CDR2 is SVGAGI in the germline V gene. Trimming took off 2 bases at V and 3 bases at J, with 14 bases between the two ends.

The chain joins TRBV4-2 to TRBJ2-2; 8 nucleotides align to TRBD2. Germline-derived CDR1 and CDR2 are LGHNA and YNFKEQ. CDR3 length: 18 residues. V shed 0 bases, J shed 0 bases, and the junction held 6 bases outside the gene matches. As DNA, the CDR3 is TGTGCCAGCAGCCAAGATGGGTTAGCGGGGTCGAACACCGGGGAGCTGTTTTTT. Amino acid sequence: CASSQDGLAGSNTGELFF.

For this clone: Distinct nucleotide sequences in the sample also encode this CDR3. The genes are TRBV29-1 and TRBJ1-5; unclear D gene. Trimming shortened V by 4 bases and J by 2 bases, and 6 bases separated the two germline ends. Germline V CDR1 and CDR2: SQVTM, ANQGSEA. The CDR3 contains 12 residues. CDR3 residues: CSVVGGNQPQHF. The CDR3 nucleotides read TGCAGCGTTGTCGGAGGCAATCAGCCCCAGCATTTT.

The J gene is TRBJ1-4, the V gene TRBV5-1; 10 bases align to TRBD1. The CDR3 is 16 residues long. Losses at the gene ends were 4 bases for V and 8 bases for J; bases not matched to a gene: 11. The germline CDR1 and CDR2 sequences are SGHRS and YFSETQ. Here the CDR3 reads CASSPSKGQGLEKLFF. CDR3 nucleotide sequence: TGCGCCAGCAGCCCCTCAAAGGGACAGGGGCTAGAAAAACTGTTTTTT.

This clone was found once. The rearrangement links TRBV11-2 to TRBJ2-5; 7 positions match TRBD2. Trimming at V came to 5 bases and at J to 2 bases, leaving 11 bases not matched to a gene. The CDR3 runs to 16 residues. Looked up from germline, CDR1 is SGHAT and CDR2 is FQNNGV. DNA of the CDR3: TGTGCCAGCAGCACCCCGGGGAGGGAGGGACAAGAGACCCAGTACTTC. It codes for CASSTPGREGQETQYF.

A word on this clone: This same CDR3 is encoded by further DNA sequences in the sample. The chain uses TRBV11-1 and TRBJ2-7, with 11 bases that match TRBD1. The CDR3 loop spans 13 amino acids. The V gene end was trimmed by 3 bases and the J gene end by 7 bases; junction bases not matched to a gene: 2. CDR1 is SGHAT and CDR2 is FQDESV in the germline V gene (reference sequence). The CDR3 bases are TGTGCCAGCAGCTTGGGACAGGGGGGGGAGCAGTACTTC. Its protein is CASSLGQGGEQYF.

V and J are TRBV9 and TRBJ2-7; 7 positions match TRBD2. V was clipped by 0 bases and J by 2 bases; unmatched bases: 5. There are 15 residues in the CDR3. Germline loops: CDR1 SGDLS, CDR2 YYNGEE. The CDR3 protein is CASSVGAGRTYEQYF. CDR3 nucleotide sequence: TGTGCCAGCAGCGTAGGAGCGGGGAGGACCTACGAGCAGTACTTC.

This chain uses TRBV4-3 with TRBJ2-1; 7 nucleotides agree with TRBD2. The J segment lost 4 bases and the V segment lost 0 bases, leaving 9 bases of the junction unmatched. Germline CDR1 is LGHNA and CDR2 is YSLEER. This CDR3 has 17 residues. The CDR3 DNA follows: TGCGCCAGCAGCCAAGAAATGGCTAGCGGACTTTACAATGAGCAGTTCTTC. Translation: CASSQEMASGLYNEQFF.

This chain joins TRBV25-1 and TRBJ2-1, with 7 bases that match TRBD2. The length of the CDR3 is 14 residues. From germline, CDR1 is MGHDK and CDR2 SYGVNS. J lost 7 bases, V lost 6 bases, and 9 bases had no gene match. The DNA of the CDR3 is TGTGCCAGCAGCTGGGGGGAGGGATCTAATGAGCAGTTCTTC. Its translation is CASSWGEGSNEQFF.

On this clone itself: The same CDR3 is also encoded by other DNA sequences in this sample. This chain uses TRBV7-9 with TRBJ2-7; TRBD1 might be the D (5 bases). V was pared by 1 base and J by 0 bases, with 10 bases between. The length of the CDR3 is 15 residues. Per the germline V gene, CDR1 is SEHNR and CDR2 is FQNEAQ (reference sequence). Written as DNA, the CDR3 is TGTGCCAGCAGCTTAGACCGCCAGGGCTCCTACGAGCAGTACTTC. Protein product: CASSLDRQGSYEQYF.

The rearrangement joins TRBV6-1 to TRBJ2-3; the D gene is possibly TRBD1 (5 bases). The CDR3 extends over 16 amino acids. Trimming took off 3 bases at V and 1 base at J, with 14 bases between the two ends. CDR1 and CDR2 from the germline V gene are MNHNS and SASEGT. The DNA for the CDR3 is TGTGCCAGCAGTGACTTCACAGGTTACGGCACAGATACGCAGTATTTT. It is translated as CASSDFTGYGTDTQYF.

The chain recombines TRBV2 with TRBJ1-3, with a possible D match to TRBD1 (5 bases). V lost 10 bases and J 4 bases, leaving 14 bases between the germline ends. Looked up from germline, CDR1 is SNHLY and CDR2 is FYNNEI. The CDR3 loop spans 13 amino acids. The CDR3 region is CAIRRDWGNTIYF. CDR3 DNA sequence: TGTGCCATCCGGCGGGACTGGGGAAACACCATATATTTT.

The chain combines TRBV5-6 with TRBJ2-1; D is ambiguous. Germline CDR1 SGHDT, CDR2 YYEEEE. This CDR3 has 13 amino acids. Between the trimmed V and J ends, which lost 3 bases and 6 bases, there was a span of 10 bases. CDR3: CASSWADSNEQFF. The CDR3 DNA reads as TGTGCCAGCAGCTGGGCAGACTCCAATGAGCAGTTCTTC.

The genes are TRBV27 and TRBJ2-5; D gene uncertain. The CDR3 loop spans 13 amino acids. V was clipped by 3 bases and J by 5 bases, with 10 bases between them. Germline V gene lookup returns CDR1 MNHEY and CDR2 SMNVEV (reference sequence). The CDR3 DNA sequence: TGTGCCAGCAGTTTCCAATCGACGGAGACCCAGTACTTC. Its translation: CASSFQSTETQYF.

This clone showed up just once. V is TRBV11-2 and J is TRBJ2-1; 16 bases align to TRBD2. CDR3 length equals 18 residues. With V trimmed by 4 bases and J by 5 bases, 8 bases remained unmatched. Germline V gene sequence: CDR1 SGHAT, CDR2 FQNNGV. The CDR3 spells CASSSPGLAGGPHNEQFF. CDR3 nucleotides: TGTGCCAGCAGCTCTCCGGGACTAGCGGGAGGGCCCCACAATGAGCAGTTCTTC.

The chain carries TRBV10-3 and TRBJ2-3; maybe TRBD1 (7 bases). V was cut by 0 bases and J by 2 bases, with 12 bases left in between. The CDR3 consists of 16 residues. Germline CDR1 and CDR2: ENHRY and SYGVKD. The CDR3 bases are TGTGCCATCAGTGAGTCTGGCAGGGGGGACACAGATACGCAGTATTTT. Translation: CAISESGRGDTDTQYF.

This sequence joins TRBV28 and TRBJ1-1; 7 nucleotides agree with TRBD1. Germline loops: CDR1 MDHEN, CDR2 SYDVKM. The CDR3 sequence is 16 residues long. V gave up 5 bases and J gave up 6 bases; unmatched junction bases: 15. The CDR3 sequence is CASSEHRGAIYPEAFF. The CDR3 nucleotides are TGTGCCAGCAGTGAACACAGGGGAGCAATATATCCTGAAGCTTTCTTT.

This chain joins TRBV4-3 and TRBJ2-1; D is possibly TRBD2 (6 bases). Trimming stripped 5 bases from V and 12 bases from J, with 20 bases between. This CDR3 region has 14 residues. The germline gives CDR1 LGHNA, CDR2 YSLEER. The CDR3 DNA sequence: TGCGCCAGCAGCGCCTATAGCGGAGCACATGGGCAGTTCTTC. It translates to CASSAYSGAHGQFF.